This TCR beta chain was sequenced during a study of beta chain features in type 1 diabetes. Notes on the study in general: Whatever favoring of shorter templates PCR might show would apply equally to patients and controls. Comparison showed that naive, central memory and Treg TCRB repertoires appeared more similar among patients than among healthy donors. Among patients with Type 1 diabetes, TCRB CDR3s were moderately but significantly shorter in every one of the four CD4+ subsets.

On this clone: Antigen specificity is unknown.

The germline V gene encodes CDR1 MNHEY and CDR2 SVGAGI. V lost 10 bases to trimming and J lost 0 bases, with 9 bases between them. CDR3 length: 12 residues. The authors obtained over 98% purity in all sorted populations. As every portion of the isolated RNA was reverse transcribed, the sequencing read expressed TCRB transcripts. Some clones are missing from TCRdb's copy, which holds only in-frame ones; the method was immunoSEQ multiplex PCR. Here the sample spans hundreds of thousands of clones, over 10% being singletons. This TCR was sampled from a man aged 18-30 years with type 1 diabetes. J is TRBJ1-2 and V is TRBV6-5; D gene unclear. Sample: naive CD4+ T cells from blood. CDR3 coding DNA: TGTGCCACCGTAGACGCTAACTATGGCTACACCTTC. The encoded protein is CATVDANYGYTF.